The T cell receptor (beta chain) described here comes from a study of CD8+ T cells in alopecia areata. Study conclusions and caveats: Only one nonresponder was present, which leaves the link between baseline CD8+ expansion and response uncertain. Greater clonality was observed in lesional scalp samples, especially alopecia totalis/universalis, versus normal scalp.

Notes on this clone: Antigen specificity is unknown.

Investigators isolated RNA and reverse transcribed it into cDNA to act as the sequencing template. Clones were sequenced by immunoSEQ multiplex PCR, and TCRdb holds only the in-frame ones, with some missing. In the table there are some 190,000 clones, about 51% of which are singletons. As to treatment: oral pan-JAK inhibitor, 5-10 mg twice daily. Lesional scalp tissue (obtained by punch biopsy) and peripheral blood were collected from alopecia areata patients. The germline V and J ends were trimmed by 0 bases and 5 bases, with 7 bases remaining between them. The germline CDR1 and CDR2 sequences are SGDLS and YYNGEE. This CDR3 has 13 residues.

This sequence was found in a human donor with alopecia areata. The sequenced sample was CD8+ T cells sorted from blood, obtained around week 54, from a patient treated with tofacitinib. This chain connects TRBV9 to TRBJ2-3; D not certain. CDR3 region: CASSVGGEDTQYF. The CDR3 coding sequence is TGTGCCAGCAGCGTAGGTGGGGAAGATACGCAGTATTTT.